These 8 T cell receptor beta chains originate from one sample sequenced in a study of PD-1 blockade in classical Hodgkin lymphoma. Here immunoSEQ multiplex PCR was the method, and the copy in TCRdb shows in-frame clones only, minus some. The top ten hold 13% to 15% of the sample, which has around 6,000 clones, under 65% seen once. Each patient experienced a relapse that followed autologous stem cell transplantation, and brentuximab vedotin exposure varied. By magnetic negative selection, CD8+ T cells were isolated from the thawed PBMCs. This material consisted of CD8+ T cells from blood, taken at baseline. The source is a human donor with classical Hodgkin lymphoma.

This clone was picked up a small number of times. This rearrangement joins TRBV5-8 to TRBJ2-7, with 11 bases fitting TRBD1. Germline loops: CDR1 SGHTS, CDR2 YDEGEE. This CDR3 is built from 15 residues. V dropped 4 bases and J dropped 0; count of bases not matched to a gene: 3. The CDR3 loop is CASSDGTGGSYEQYF. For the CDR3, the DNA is TGTGCCAGCAGCGACGGGACAGGGGGCTCCTACGAGCAGTACTTC.

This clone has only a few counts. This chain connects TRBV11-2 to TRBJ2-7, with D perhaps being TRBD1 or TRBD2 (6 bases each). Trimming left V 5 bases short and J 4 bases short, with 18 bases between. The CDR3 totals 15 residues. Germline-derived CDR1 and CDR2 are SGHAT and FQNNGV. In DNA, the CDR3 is TGTGCCAGCAGCGCGGGGCCAAGGGGGGAGTACGAGCAGTACTTC. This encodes CASSAGPRGEYEQYF.

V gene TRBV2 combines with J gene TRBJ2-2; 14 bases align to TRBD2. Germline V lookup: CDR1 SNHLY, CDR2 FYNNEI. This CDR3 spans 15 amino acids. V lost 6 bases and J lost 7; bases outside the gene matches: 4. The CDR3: CASRETSGRVGELFF. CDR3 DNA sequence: TGTGCCAGCAGGGAGACTAGCGGGAGGGTCGGGGAGCTGTTTTTT. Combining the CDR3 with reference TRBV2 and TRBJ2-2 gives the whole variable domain EPEVTQTPSHQVTQMGQEVILRCVPISNHLYFYWYRQILGQKVEFLVSFYNNEISEKSEIFDDQFSVERPDGSNFTLKIRSTKLEDSAMYFCASRETSGRVGELFFGEGSRLTVL.

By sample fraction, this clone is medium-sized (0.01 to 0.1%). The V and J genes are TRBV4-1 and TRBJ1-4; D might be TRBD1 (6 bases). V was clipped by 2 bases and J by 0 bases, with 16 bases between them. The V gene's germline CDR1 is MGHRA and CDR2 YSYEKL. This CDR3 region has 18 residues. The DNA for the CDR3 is TGCGCCAGCAGCCAACGACAGACAGGCGACGCAACTAATGAAAAACTGTTTTTT. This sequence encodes CASSQRQTGDATNEKLFF.

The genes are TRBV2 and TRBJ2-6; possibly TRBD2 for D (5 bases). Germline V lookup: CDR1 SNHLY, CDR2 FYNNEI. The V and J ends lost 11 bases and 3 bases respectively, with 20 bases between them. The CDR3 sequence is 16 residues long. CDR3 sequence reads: CAGSDGGLGGANVLTF. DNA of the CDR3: TGTGCCGGGTCAGACGGAGGACTGGGTGGGGCCAACGTCCTGACTTTC.

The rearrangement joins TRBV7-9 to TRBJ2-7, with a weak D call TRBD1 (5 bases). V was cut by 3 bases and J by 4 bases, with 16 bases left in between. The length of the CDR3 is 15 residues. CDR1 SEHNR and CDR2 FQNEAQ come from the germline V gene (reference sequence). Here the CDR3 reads CASSFGQGSLYEQYF. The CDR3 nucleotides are TGTGCCAGCAGCTTCGGGCAGGGTAGTCTTTACGAGCAGTACTTC. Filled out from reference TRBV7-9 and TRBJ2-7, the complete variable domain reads DTGVSQNPRHKITKRGQNVTFRCDPISEHNRLYWYRQTLGQGPEFLTYFQNEAQLEKSRLLSDRFSAERPKGSFSTLEIQRTEQGDSAMYLCASSFGQGSLYEQYFGPGTRLTVT.

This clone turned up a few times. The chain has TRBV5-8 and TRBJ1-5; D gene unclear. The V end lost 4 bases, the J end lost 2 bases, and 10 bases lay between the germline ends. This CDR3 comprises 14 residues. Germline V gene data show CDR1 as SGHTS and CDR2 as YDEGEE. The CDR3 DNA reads TGTGCCAGCAGCCCGGGCGGGGGCAATCAGCCCCAGCATTTT. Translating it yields CASSPGGGNQPQHF.

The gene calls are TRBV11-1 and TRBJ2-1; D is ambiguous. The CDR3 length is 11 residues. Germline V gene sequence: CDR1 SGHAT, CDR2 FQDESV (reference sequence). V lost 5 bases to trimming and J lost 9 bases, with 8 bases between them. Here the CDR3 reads CASSPGSEQFF. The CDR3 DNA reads TGTGCCAGCAGCCCCGGCAGTGAGCAGTTCTTC.